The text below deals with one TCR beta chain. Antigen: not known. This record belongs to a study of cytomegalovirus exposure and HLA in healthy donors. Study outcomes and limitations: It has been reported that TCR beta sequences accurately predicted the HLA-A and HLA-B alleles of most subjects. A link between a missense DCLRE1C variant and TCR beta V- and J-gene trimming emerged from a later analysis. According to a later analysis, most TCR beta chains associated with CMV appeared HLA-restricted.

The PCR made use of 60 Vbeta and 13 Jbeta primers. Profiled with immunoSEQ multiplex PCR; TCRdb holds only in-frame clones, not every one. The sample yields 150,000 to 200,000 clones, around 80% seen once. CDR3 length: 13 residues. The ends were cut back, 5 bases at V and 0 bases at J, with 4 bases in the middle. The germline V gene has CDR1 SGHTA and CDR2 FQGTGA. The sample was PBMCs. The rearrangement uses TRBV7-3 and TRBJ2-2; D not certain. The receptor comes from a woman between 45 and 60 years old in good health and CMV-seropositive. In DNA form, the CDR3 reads TGTGCCAGCAGCCCTACGAACACCGGGGAGCTGTTTTTT. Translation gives CASSPTNTGELFF.